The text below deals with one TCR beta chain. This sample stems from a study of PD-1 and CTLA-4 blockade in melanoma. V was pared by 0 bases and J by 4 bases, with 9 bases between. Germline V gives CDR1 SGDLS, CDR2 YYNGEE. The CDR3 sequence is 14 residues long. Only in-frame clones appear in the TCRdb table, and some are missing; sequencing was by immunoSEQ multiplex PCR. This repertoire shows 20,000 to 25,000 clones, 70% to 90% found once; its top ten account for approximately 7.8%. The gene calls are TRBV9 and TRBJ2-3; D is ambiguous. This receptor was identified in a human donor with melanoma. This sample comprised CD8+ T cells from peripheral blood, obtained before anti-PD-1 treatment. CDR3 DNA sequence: TGTGCCAGCAGCGTAGGAACCCAGGCAGATACGCAGTATTTT. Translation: CASSVGTQADTQYF.